One sample yielded the 19 T cell receptor beta chains listed below, sequenced in a study of shared T cell receptors in the human thymus. Here immunoSEQ multiplex PCR was the method, and the copy in TCRdb shows in-frame clones only, minus some. The sample holds 700,000 to 750,000 clones; roughly 85% are singletons and the top ten take roughly 0.01%. This sample also belongs to another study, concerning human thymus T cells.

The sample taken for sequencing was thymocytes. The receptors were sampled from a girl less than two years old with a congenital heart defect.

This clone was detected only a few times. The chain employs TRBV9 and TRBJ1-4; D unresolved. The germline CDR1 and CDR2 sequences are SGDLS and YYNGEE. This CDR3 region has 16 residues. The germline V and J ends were trimmed by 0 bases and 1 base, with 10 bases remaining between them. The CDR3: CASSVGRKITNEKLFF. The CDR3 nucleotides read TGTGCCAGCAGCGTAGGCAGGAAAATAACTAATGAAAAACTGTTTTTT.

In DNA, the CDR3 is TGCAGCGCGGCAAAGCGCCCCACCGACAGGGGAGGCAGCACTGAAGCTTTCTTT. This gives the protein CSAAKRPTDRGGSTEAFF. The chain links TRBV29-1 to TRBJ1-1; 8 bases line up with TRBD1. Germline-derived CDR1 and CDR2 are SQVTM and ANQGSEA. The CDR3 runs to 18 residues. Losses at the gene ends were 7 bases for V and 4 bases for J; bases not matched to a gene: 23.

The chain has TRBV7-3 and TRBJ2-7; 12 bases line up with TRBD1. V gave up 5 bases and J gave up 2 bases; unmatched junction bases: 4. The length of the CDR3 is 15 residues. The germline CDR1 and CDR2 sequences are SGHTA and FQGTGA. The CDR3, as DNA: TGTGCCAGCAGCCTTGGGACAGGGGGCACCTACGAGCAGTACTTC. Protein sequence: CASSLGTGGTYEQYF.

A few counts support this clone. The genes are TRBV16 and TRBJ1-4; 10 bases line up with TRBD1. J was trimmed by 4 bases and V by 4 bases; bases with no gene match: 12. CDR1 is KGHSY, CDR2 FQNENV, per germline. The CDR3 is 18 residues long. CDR3 in amino acids: CASSLTGTGDRFNEKLFF. CDR3 DNA sequence: TGTGCCAGCAGCCTTACCGGGACAGGGGACCGATTTAATGAAAAACTGTTTTTT.

The CDR3 loop is CASSPQWQGYASYEQYF. The CDR3 DNA reads TGTGCCAGCAGCCCTCAATGGCAGGGTTACGCATCTTACGAGCAGTACTTC. The chain is built from TRBV7-9 and TRBJ2-7; perhaps TRBD1 as D (5 bases). The CDR3 loop spans 17 amino acids. Trimming took 5 bases from V and 4 from J, leaving 24 bases between them. Germline loops: CDR1 SEHNR, CDR2 FQNEAQ (reference sequence).

The J gene is TRBJ2-5, the V gene TRBV25-1; tentatively, D is TRBD2 (5 bases). The ends were cut back, 3 bases at V and 8 bases at J, with 10 bases in the middle. The V gene's germline CDR1 is MGHDK and CDR2 SYGVNS. There are 12 residues in the CDR3. CDR3 nucleotide sequence: TGTGCCAGCAGTGAGGGGAGATTAACCCAGTACTTC. This codes for CASSEGRLTQYF.

V usage is TRBV5-6 and J usage is TRBJ1-1, with 9 bases lining up with TRBD1. CDR1 SGHDT and CDR2 YYEEEE come from the germline V gene. CDR3 length: 16 amino acids. The V and J ends lost 5 bases and 1 base, in that order; junction bases with no gene match: 9. CDR3 DNA: TGTGCCAGCAGTCCGGGACAGGGCGACCAGAACACTGAAGCTTTCTTT. As protein: CASSPGQGDQNTEAFF.

This sequence joins TRBV5-1 and TRBJ1-2; D gene uncertain. The CDR3 has 17 residues. Trimming removed 2 bases at V and 7 bases at J, with 24 bases between. Per germline, CDR1 SGHRS and CDR2 YFSETQ. The CDR3 DNA reads as TGCGCCAGCAGCTTCTCCCAGAGTTCGGACTCTCCTGGTGGCTACACCTTC. Translating it yields CASSFSQSSDSPGGYTF.

The chain links TRBV25-1 to TRBJ1-4, with D unresolved. CDR1 is MGHDK, CDR2 SYGVNS, per germline. This CDR3 region has 13 residues. Trimming took 3 bases from V and 8 from J, leaving 10 bases between them. As DNA, the CDR3 is TGTGCCAGCAGTGAGGGGAGAGGCGAAAAACTGTTTTTT. Protein sequence: CASSEGRGEKLFF.

V gene TRBV6-5 combines with J gene TRBJ1-6; TRBD1 might be the D (5 bases). The V gene's germline CDR1 is MNHEY and CDR2 SVGAGI. This CDR3 contains 14 residues. V shed 5 bases and J shed 8 bases, with 13 bases lying between them. CDR3 amino acids: CASSVETEHSPLHF. The CDR3 coding sequence is TGTGCCAGCAGTGTGGAGACAGAGCATTCACCCCTCCACTTT.

This chain uses TRBV28 with TRBJ1-2; the match to TRBD1 covers 9 bases. The V segment lost 5 bases and the J segment 2 bases; nucleotides outside the gene matches: 9. Germline CDR1 MDHEN, CDR2 SYDVKM. The CDR3 is made up of 16 amino acids. Written as DNA, the CDR3 is TGTGCCAGCAGTCCGGTCGGACAGGGGCCAAACTATGGCTACACCTTC. This gives the protein CASSPVGQGPNYGYTF.

The genes are TRBV6-1 and TRBJ1-5; no clear D gene. Germline V gene data show CDR1 as MNHNS and CDR2 as SASEGT. V was shortened by 3 bases and J by 3 bases, with 9 bases between the two germline ends. There are 14 residues in the CDR3. CDR3 sequence (DNA): TGTGCCAGCAGTGACCCACGGTTCAATCAGCCCCAGCATTTT. Protein sequence: CASSDPRFNQPQHF.

V and J are TRBV11-2 and TRBJ2-2, with D perhaps matching TRBD1 (5 bases). Between the trimmed V and J ends, which lost 5 bases and 3 bases, there was a span of 16 bases. Germline V gene data show CDR1 as SGHAT and CDR2 as FQNNGV. The CDR3 is made up of 16 amino acids. The CDR3 nucleotides are TGTGCCAGCAGCCCGGAAGGGGTCCCTCACACCGGGGAGCTGTTTTTT. Translation: CASSPEGVPHTGELFF.

The chain carries TRBV5-1 and TRBJ1-2; 8 nucleotides agree with TRBD1. The CDR3 has 15 amino acids. Germline values: CDR1 SGHRS, CDR2 YFSETQ. V shed 0 bases and J 5 bases; nucleotides not matched to a gene: 6. CDR3: CASSLGARGQYGYTF. DNA for the CDR3: TGCGCCAGCAGCTTGGGTGCCAGGGGGCAGTATGGCTACACCTTC.

The rearrangement joins TRBV11-2 to TRBJ2-2, with 10 nucleotides matching TRBD1. Losses at the gene ends were 1 base for V and 6 bases for J; bases not matched to a gene: 2. The CDR3 is made up of 15 amino acids. Germline-derived CDR1 and CDR2 are SGHAT and FQNNGV. The CDR3 region has the DNA TGTGCCAGCAGCTTAGTAGGGACAGGGGCCGGGGAGCTGTTTTTT. Translation: CASSLVGTGAGELFF.

J is TRBJ1-2 and V is TRBV4-1; TRBD1 matches 7 bases. Germline V gene data show CDR1 as MGHRA and CDR2 as YSYEKL. V shed 6 bases, J shed 3 bases, and the junction held 7 bases outside the gene matches. The CDR3 spans 14 residues. The CDR3 nucleotides read TGCGCCAGCAGTCCAACAGGGGCCGACTATGGCTACACCTTC. As protein: CASSPTGADYGYTF.

The V and J genes are TRBV29-1 and TRBJ2-7; maybe TRBD1 (7 bases). Germline CDR1 SQVTM, CDR2 ANQGSEA. V was pared by 6 bases and J by 3 bases, with 18 bases between. The CDR3 totals 14 residues. CDR3 region: CSVEPGGGGYEQYF. The CDR3 coding sequence is TGCAGCGTCGAACCTGGAGGGGGCGGCTACGAGCAGTACTTC.

The rearrangement links TRBV4-1 to TRBJ1-2, with D tentatively TRBD1 (5 bases). Deletions cut 4 bases from V and 3 bases from J, with 18 bases between. Germline V lookup: CDR1 MGHRA, CDR2 YSYEKL. This CDR3 is built from 16 residues. The CDR3 spells CASSLTRTTSHYGYTF. The CDR3 DNA follows: TGCGCCAGCAGCCTTACGCGGACAACCAGCCACTATGGCTACACCTTC.

The J gene is TRBJ1-4, the V gene TRBV30, with 7 bases matching TRBD1. The CDR3 covers 17 residues. With 2 bases clipped from V and 2 bases from J, the junction kept 11 bases outside the gene matches. Per the germline V gene, CDR1 is GTSNPN and CDR2 is SVGIG (reference sequence). In DNA form, the CDR3 reads TGTGCCTGGAGTAGACAGGGTCAGTCCGTTACTAATGAAAAACTGTTTTTT. Encoded protein: CAWSRQGQSVTNEKLFF. The variable domain in full, completed from reference TRBV30 and TRBJ1-4, reads SQTIHQWPATLVQPVGSPLSLECTVEGTSNPNLYWYRQAAGRGLQLLFYSVGIGQISSEVPQNLSASRPQDRQFILSSKKLLLSDSGFYLCAWSRQGQSVTNEKLFFGSGTQLSVL.